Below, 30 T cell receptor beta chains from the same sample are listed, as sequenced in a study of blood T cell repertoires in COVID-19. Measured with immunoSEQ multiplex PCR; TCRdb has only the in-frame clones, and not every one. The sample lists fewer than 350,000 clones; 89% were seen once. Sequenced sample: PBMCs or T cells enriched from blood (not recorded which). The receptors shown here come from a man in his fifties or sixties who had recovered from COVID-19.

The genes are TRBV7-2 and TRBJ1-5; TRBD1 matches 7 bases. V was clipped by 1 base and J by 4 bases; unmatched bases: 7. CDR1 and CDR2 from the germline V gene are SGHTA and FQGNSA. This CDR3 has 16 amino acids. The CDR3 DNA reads TGTGCCAGCAGCTTAGGCGCCGGACAGGAAAATCAGCCCCAGCATTTT. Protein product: CASSLGAGQENQPQHF.

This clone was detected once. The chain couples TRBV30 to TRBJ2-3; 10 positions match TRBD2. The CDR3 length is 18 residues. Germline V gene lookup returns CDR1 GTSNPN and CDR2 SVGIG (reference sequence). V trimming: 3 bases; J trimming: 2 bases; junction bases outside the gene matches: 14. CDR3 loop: CAWSSSGRAIPFTDTQYF. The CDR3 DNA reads TGTGCCTGGAGCTCGAGCGGGAGGGCCATTCCCTTCACAGATACGCAGTATTTT.

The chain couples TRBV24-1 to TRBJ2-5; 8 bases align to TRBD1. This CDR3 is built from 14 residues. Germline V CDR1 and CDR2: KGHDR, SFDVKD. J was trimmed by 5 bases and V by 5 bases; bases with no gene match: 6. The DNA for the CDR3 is TGTGCCACCAGTGCCGGACAGGGCTGGGAGACCCAGTACTTC. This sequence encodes CATSAGQGWETQYF.

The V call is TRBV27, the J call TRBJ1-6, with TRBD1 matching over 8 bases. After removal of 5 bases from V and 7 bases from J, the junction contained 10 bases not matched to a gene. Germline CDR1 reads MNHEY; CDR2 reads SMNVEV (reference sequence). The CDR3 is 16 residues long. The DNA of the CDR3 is TGTGCCAGCAGTCCCGACAGGGGTTCGTACAATTCACCCCTCCACTTT. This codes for CASSPDRGSYNSPLHF.

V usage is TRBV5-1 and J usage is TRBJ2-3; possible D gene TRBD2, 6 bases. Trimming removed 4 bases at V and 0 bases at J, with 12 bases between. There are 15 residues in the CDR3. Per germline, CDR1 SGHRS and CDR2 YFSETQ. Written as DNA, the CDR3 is TGCGCCAGCAGCGACCTGAGCGGGAGCACAGATACGCAGTATTTT. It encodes CASSDLSGSTDTQYF.

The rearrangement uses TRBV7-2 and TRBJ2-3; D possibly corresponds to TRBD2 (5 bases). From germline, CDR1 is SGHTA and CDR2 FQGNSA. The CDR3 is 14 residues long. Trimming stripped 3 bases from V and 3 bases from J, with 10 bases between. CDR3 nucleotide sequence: TGTGCCAGCAGCTTTCGTCGGGGTACAGATACGCAGTATTTT. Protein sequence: CASSFRRGTDTQYF.

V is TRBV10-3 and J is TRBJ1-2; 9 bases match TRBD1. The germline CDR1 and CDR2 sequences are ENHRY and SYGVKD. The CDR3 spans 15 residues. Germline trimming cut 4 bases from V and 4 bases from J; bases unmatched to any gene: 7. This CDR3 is CAISAGQGLFYGYTF. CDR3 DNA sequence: TGTGCCATCAGTGCCGGACAGGGGTTGTTCTATGGCTACACCTTC.

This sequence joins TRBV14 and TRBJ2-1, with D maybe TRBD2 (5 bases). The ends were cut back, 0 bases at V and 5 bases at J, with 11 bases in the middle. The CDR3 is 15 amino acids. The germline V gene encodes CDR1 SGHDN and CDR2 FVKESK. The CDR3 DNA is TGTGCCAGCAGCCAAGAGGGGTCCGGGAACAATGAGCAGTTCTTC. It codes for CASSQEGSGNNEQFF.

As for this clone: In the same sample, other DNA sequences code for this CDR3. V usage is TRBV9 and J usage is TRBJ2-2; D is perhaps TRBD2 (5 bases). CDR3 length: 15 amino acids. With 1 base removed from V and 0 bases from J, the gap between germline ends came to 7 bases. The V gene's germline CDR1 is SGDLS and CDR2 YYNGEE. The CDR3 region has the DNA TGTGCCAGCAGCGTACGCGGGTCGAACACCGGGGAGCTGTTTTTT. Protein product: CASSVRGSNTGELFF.

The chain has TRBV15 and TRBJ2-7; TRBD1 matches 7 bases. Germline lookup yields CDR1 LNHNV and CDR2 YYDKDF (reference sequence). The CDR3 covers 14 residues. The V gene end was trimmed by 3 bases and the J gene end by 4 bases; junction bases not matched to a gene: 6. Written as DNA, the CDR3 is TGTGCCACCAGCAGGGGGCCACAGGGGTACGAGCAGTACTTC. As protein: CATSRGPQGYEQYF.

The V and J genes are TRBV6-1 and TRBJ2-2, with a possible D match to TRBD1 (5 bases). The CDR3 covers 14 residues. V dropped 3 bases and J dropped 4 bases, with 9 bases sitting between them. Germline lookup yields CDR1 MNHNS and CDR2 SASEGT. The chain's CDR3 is CASSDHGATGELFF. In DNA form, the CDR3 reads TGTGCCAGCAGTGACCATGGGGCCACCGGGGAGCTGTTTTTT.

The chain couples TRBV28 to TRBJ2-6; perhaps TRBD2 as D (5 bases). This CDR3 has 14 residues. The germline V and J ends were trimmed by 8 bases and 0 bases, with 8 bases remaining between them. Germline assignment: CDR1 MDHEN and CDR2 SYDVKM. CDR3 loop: CASARDSGANVLTF. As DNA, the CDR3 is TGTGCCAGCGCACGGGACTCTGGGGCCAACGTCCTGACTTTC.

The CDR3 loop reads CASSSLLEESTDTQYF. CDR3 nucleotide sequence: TGTGCCAGCAGTTCGCTTCTAGAAGAAAGCACAGATACGCAGTATTTT. This chain uses TRBV28 with TRBJ2-3; D ambiguous. The V gene lost 4 bases and the J gene lost 0 bases, with 14 bases spanning the gap. CDR3 length: 16 amino acids. The V gene's germline CDR1 is MDHEN and CDR2 SYDVKM.

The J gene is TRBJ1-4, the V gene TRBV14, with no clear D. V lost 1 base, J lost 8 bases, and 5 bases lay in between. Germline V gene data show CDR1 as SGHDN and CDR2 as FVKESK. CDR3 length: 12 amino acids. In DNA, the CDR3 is TGTGCCAGCAGCCAAGTGCTAGAAAAACTGTTTTTT. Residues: CASSQVLEKLFF.

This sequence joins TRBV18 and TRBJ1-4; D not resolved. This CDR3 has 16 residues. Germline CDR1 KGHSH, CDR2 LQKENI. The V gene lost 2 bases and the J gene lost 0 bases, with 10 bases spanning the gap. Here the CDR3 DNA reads TGTGCCAGCTCACCAAGTAGCGCAGCAACTAATGAAAAACTGTTTTTT. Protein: CASSPSSAATNEKLFF.

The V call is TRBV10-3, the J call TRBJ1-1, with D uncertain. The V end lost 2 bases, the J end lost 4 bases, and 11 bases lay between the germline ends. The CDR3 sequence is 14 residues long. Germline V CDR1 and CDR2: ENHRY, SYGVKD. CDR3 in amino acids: CAISENNKFTEAFF. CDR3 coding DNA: TGTGCCATCAGTGAGAATAACAAATTCACTGAAGCTTTCTTT.

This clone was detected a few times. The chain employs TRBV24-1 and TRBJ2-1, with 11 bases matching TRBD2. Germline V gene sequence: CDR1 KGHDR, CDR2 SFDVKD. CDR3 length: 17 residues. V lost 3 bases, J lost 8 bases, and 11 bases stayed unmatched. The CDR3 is CATSDPSLAGDFYEQFF. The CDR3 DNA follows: TGTGCCACCAGTGATCCCTCACTAGCGGGAGATTTTTATGAGCAGTTCTTC.

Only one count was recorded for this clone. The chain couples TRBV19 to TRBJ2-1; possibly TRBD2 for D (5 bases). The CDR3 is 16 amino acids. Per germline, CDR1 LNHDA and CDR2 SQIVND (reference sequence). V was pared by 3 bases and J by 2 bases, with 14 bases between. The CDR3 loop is CASSISSGSAYNEQFF. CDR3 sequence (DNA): TGTGCCAGTAGTATTTCATCGGGGTCAGCCTACAATGAGCAGTTCTTC.

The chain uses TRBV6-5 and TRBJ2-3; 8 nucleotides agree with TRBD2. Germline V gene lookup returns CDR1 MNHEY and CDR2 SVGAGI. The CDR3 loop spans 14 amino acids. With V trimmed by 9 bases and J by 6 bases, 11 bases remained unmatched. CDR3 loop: CARYREGGVDTQYF. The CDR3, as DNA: TGTGCCAGGTATCGGGAGGGGGGGGTGGATACGCAGTATTTT.

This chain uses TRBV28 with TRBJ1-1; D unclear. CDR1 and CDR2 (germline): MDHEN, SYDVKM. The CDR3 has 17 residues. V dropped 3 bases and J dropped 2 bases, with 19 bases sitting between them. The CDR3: CASSLGTVARPNTEAFF. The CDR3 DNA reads TGTGCCAGCAGTTTGGGTACAGTGGCCAGGCCTAACACTGAAGCTTTCTTT.

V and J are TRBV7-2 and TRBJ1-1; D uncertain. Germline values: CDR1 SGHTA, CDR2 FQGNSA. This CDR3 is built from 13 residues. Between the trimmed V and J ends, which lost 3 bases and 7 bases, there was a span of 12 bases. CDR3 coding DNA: TGTGCCAGCAGCTTGACTCTTAGCGTTGAAGCTTTCTTT. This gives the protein CASSLTLSVEAFF.

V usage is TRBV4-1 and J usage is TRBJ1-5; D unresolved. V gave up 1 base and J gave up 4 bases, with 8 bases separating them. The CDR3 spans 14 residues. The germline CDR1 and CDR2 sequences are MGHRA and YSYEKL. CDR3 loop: CASSQVLGNQPQHF. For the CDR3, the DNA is TGCGCCAGCAGCCAAGTTCTCGGGAATCAGCCCCAGCATTTT.

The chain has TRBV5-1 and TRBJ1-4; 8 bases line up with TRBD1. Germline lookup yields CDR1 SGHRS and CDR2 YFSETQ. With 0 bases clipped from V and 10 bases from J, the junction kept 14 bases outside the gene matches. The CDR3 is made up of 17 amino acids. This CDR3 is CASSLAGTGRAEGKLFF. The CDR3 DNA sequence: TGCGCCAGCAGCTTGGCCGGGACAGGAAGGGCAGAAGGAAAACTGTTTTTT.

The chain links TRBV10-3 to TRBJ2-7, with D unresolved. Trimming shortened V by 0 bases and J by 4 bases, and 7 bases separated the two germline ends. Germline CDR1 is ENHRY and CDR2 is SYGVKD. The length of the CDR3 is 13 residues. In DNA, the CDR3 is TGTGCCATCAGTGAGTCGCTAGTTTACGAGCAGTACTTC. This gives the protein CAISESLVYEQYF.

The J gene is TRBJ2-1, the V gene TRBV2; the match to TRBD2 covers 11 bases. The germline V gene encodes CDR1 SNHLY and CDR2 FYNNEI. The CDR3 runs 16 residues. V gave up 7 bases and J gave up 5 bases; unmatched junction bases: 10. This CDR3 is CASNPTSGNLHNEQFF. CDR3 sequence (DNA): TGTGCCAGCAACCCGACTAGCGGGAACCTCCACAATGAGCAGTTCTTC.

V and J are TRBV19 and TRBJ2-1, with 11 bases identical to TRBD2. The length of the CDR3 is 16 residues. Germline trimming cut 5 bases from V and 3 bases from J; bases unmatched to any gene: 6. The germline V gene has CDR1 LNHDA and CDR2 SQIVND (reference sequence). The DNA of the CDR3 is TGTGCCAGTAGTCTAGCGGGAGGCGGAATCTACAATGAGCAGTTCTTC. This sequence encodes CASSLAGGGIYNEQFF. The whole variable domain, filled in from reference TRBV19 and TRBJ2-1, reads DGGITQSPKYLFRKEGQNVTLSCEQNLNHDAMYWYRQDPGQGLRLIYYSQIVNDFQKGDIAEGYSVSREKKESFPLTVTSAQKNPTAFYLCASSLAGGGIYNEQFFGPGTRLTVL.

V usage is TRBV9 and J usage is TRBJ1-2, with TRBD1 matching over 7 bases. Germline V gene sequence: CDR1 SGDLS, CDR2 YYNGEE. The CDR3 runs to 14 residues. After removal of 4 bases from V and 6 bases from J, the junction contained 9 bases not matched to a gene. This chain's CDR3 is CASSQRQGADGYTF. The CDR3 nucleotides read TGTGCCAGCAGCCAAAGACAGGGAGCAGATGGCTACACCTTC.

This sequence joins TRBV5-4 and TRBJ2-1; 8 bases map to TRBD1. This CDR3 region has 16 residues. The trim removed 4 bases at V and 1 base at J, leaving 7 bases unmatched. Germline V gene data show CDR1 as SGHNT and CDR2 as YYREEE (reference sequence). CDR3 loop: CASSQFGQGSYNEQFF. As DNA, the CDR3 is TGTGCCAGCAGCCAATTCGGACAGGGATCCTACAATGAGCAGTTCTTC.

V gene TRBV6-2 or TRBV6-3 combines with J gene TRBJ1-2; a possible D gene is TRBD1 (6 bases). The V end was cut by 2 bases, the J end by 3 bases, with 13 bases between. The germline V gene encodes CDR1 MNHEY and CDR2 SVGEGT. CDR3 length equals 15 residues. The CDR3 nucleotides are TGTGCCAGCAGTTACATGGGGGCCTGGGACTATGGCTACACCTTC. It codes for CASSYMGAWDYGYTF.

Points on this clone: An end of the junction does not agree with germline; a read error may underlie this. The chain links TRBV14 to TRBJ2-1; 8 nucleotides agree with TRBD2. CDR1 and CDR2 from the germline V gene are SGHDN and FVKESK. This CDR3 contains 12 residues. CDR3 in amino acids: CASSQAGTSGIF. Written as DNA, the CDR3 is TGTGCCAGCAGCCAAGCCGGAACTAGCGGTATCTTC.